Sequencing of this TCR beta chain was carried out in a study of shared clonotypes between healthy human individuals. Overall study: Donors consisted of a couple of women and a few men between 18 and 49.

Sequencing was performed with immunoSEQ multiplex PCR; in TCRdb, only in-frame clones are kept and a portion is missing. The table has fewer than 1 million clones, approximately 96% seen once. Trimming pared 6 bases from V and 1 base from J, leaving 16 bases between. This CDR3 contains 16 residues. CDR1 MNHEY and CDR2 SMNVEV come from the germline V gene (reference sequence). Naive CD8 isolation took CD45RO-negative cells positively selected for CCR7 and excluded terminally differentiated effector memory CD45RA+ cells. V gene TRBV27 combines with J gene TRBJ1-5, with D possibly matching TRBD1 (5 bases). The TCR sequence derives from a man aged 30 to 45 in good health. Sequenced input: naive CD8+ T cells sorted from blood. The CDR3 loop reads CASRGTSEGSNQPQHF. The CDR3 nucleotides are TGTGCCAGCAGGGGGACCTCCGAGGGAAGCAATCAGCCCCAGCATTTT.